This T cell receptor beta chain was captured in a study of OX40 agonist ivuxolimab in advanced cancers. Whole-study results and caveats: Doses of 0.1 to 3.0 mg/kg were accompanied by clonal expansion of CD4+ and CD8+ blood T cells by week 6.

The V end was cut by 2 bases, the J end by 5 bases, with 13 bases between. This CDR3 spans 15 amino acids. The V gene's germline CDR1 is MNHEY and CDR2 SMNVEV (reference sequence). The table came from immunoSEQ multiplex PCR; TCRdb's copy has only in-frame clones and leaves some out. Altogether fewer than 100,000 clones are present, roughly nine tenths being singletons, with the ten largest covering 0.19%. To note about this clone: Its antigen is undetermined.

This receptor was identified in an adult with an advanced solid tumor such as melanoma, head and neck, liver or kidney cancer. The sequenced sample was CD4+ or CD8+ T cells sorted from blood, obtained in a trial of the OX40 agonist ivuxolimab. The chain combines TRBV27 with TRBJ1-5; D possibly corresponds to TRBD1 (5 bases). CDR3: CASSLGGSLHQPQHF. CDR3 coding DNA: TGTGCCAGCAGTTTAGGGGGGAGCCTTCATCAGCCCCAGCATTTT.